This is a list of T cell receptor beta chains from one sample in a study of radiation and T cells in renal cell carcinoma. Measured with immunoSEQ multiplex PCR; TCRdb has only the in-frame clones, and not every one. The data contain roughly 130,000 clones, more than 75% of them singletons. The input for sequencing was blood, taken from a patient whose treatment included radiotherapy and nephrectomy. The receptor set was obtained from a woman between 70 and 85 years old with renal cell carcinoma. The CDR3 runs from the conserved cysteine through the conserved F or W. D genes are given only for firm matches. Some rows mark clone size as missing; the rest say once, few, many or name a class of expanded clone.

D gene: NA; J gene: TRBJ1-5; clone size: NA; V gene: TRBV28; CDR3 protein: CASSFYTQGNQPQHF; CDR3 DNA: TGTGCCAGCAGTTTCTATACCCAGGGCAATCAGCCCCAGCATTTT
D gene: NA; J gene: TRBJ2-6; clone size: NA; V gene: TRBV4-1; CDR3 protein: CASSQDRWSGASGANVLTF; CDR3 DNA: TGCGCCAGCAGCCAAGATAGGTGGTCAGGGGCCTCTGGGGCCAACGTCCTGACTTTC
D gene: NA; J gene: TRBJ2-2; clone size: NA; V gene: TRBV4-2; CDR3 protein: CASSFLGRGRNTGELFF; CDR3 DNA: TGTGCCAGCAGCTTCCTCGGGCGCGGACGTAACACCGGGGAGCTGTTTTTT
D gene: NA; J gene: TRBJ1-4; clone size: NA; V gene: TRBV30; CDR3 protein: CAWSQRGEKLFF; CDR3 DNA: TGTGCCTGGAGTCAAAGGGGGGAAAAACTGTTTTTT
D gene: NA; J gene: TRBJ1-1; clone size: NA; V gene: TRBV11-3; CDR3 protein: CASSLEGREAFF; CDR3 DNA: TGTGCCAGCAGCTTAGAAGGGAGAGAAGCTTTCTTT
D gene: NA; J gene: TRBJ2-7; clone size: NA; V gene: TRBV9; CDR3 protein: CASSVGQASNEQYF; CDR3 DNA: TGTGCCAGCAGCGTAGGACAGGCTTCCAACGAGCAGTACTTC
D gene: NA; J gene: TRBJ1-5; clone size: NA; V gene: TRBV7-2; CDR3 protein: CASSLVPGSNQPQHF; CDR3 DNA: TGTGCCAGCAGCTTAGTTCCAGGGAGCAATCAGCCCCAGCATTTT
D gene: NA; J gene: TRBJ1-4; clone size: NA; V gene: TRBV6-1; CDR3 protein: CASSWIGPGEKLFF; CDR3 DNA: TGTGCCAGCAGTTGGATAGGGCCGGGTGAAAAACTGTTTTTT
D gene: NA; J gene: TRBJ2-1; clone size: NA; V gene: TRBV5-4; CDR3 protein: CASSPFNNEQFF; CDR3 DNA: TGTGCCAGCAGCCCATTCAACAATGAGCAGTTCTTC
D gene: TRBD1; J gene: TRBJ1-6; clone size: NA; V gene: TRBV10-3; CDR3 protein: CAISADRGGSPLHF; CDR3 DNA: TGTGCCATCAGTGCGGACAGGGGAGGTTCACCCCTCCACTTT
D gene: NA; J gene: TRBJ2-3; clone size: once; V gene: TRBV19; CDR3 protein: CASSMAQLPRGDTQYF; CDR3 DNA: TGTGCCAGTAGTATGGCTCAGTTGCCCCGTGGAGATACGCAGTATTTT
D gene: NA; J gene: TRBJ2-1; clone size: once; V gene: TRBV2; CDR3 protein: CASRVRLASYNEQFF; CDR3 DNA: TGTGCCAGCAGGGTGCGCCTCGCTTCATACAATGAGCAGTTCTTC
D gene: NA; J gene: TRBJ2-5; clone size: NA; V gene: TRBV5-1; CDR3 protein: CASSGGETQYF; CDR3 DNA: TGCGCCAGCAGCGGCGGCGAGACCCAGTACTTC
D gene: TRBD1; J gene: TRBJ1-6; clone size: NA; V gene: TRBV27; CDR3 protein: CASSLRRQGNSPLHF; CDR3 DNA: TGTGCCAGCAGTTTAAGGAGACAGGGAAATTCACCCCTCCACTTT
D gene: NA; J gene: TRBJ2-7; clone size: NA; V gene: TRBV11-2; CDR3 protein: CASSLAGAPYEQYF; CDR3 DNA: TGTGCCAGCAGCTTAGCGGGGGCCCCCTACGAGCAGTACTTC
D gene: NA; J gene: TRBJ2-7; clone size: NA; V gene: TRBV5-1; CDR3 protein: CASSSGTWSYEQYF; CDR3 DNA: TGCGCCAGCAGCTCGGGGACCTGGTCCTACGAGCAGTACTTC
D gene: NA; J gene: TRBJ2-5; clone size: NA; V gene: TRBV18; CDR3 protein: CASSPLTKETQYF; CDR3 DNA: TGTGCCAGCTCACCATTGACTAAAGAGACCCAGTACTTC
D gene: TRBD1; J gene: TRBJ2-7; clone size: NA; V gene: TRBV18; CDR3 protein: CASSPGTGVSYEQYF; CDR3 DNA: TGTGCCAGCTCACCAGGGACAGGGGTATCCTACGAGCAGTACTTC
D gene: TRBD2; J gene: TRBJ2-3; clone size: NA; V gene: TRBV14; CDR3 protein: CASSQTSGGLTDTQYF; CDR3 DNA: TGTGCCAGCAGCCAAACTAGCGGGGGGCTCACAGATACGCAGTATTTT
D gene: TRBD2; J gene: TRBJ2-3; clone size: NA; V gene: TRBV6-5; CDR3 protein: CASSIAGGPTDTQYF; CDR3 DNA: TGTGCCAGCAGTATAGCGGGGGGCCCCACAGATACGCAGTATTTT
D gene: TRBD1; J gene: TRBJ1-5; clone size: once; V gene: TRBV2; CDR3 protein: CASSVRGVEGNQPQHF; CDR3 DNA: TGTGCCAGCAGTGTCAGGGGGGTAGAGGGCAATCAGCCCCAGCATTTT
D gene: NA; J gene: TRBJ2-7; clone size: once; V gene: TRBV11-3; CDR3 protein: CASSLSGATTEQYF; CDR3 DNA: TGTGCCAGCAGCTTGAGTGGGGCCACTACCGAGCAGTACTTC
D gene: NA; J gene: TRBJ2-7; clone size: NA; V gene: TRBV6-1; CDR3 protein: CASSVDSILSYEQYF; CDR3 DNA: TGTGCCAGCAGTGTTGACAGCATACTTTCCTACGAGCAGTACTTC
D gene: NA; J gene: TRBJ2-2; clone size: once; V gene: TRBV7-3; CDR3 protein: CASSPGTVNTGELFF; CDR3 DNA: TGTGCCAGCAGTCCGGGGACGGTGAACACCGGGGAGCTGTTTTTT
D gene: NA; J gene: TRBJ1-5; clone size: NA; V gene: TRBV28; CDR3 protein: CASDGANQPQHF; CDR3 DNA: TGTGCCAGCGACGGGGCGAATCAGCCCCAGCATTTT
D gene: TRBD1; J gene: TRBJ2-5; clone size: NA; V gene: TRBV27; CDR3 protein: CASSRPDRGFETQYF; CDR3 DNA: TGTGCCAGCTCACGCCCGGACAGGGGATTCGAGACCCAGTACTTC
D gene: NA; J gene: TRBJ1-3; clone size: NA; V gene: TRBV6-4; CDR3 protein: CASSDDCQCSSGNTIYF; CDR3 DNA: TGTGCCAGCAGTGACGATTGTCAGTGCAGCTCTGGAAACACCATATATTTT
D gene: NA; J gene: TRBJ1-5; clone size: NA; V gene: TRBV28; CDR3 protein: CASRSQVRNQPQHF; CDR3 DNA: TGTGCCAGCAGGTCACAGGTTAGAAATCAGCCCCAGCATTTT
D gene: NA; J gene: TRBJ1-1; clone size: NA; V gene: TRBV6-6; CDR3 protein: CASSYFRKGRDTEAFF; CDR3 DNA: TGTGCCAGCAGTTATTTCCGCAAGGGTCGGGACACTGAAGCTTTCTTT
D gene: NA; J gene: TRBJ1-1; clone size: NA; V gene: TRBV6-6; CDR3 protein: CASSDPTGWAFF; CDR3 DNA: TGTGCCAGCAGTGACCCGACAGGTTGGGCTTTCTTT
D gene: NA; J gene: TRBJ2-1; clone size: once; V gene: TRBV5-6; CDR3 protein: CASIKLGSPLGPRDNEQFF; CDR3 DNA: TGTGCCAGCATCAAGCTTGGATCCCCCCTGGGGCCACGCGACAATGAGCAGTTCTTC
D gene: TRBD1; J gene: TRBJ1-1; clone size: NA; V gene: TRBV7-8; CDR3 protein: CASSARQGRYTEAFF; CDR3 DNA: TGTGCCAGCAGCGCCCGACAGGGTAGGTACACTGAAGCTTTCTTT
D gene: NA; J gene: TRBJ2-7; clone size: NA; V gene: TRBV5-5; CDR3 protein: CASTPDLWGYEQYF; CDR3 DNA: TGTGCCAGCACCCCGGATCTTTGGGGCTACGAGCAGTACTTC
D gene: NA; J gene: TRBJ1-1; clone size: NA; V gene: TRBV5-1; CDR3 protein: CASSTTGMTEAFF; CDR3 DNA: TGCGCCAGCAGCACCACCGGAATGACTGAAGCTTTCTTT
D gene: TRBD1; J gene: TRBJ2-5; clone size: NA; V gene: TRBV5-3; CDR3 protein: CARSSPTGPLQETQYF; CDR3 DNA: TGTGCCAGAAGCTCTCCGACAGGGCCGCTACAAGAGACCCAGTACTTC
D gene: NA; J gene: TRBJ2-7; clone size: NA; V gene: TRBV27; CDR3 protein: CASSFNGQLSYEQYF; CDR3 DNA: TGTGCCAGCAGTTTTAATGGACAGCTTTCCTACGAGCAGTACTTC
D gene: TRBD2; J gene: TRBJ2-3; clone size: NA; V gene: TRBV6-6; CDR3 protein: CASRPSGGVFDTQYF; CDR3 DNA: TGTGCCAGCAGACCTAGCGGGGGGGTTTTTGATACGCAGTATTTT
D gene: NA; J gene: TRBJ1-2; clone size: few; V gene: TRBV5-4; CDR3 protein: CASSLSRGSGGYTF; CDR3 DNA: TGTGCCAGCAGCTTGTCCAGGGGATCAGGGGGCTACACCTTC
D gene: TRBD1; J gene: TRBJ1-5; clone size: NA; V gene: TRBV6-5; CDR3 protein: CASQTGATNQPQHF; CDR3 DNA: TGTGCCAGCCAGACAGGGGCTACCAATCAGCCCCAGCATTTT
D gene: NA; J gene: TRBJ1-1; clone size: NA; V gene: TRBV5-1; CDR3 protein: CASSSLGVTTEAFF; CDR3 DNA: TGCGCCAGCAGCTCGCTCGGAGTGACAACTGAAGCTTTCTTT
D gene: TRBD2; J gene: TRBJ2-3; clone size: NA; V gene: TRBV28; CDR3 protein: CASSLAGGRSTDTQYF; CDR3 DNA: TGTGCCAGCAGCTTAGCGGGGGGTCGAAGCACAGATACGCAGTATTTT
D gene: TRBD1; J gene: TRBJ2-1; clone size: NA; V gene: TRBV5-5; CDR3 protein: CASSLESWGQTYNEQFF; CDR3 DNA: TGTGCCAGCAGCTTGGAATCTTGGGGACAGACCTACAATGAGCAGTTCTTC
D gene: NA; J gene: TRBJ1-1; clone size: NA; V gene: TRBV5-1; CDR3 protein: CASSFWMSVLMMNTEAFF; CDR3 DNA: TGCGCCAGCAGCTTTTGGATGTCCGTTTTGATGATGAACACTGAAGCTTTCTTT
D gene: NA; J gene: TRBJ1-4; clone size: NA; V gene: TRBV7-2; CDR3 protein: CASSLSRPGQGEKLFF; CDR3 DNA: TGTGCCAGCAGCTTAAGCCGACCGGGACAAGGAGAAAAACTGTTTTTT
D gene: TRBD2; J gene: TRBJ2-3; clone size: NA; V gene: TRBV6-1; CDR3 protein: CASSERGAGGRNTQYF; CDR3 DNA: TGTGCCAGCAGTGAACGCGGTGCGGGGGGGAGAAATACGCAGTATTTT
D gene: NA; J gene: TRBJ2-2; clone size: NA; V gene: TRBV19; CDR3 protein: CASSIRGTGELFF; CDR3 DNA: TGTGCCAGTAGTATCAGGGGAACCGGGGAGCTGTTTTTT
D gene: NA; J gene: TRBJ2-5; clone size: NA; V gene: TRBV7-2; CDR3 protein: CASSSIRFSGWQETQYF; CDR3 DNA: TGTGCCAGCAGCTCAATAAGGTTCAGCGGGTGGCAAGAGACCCAGTACTTC
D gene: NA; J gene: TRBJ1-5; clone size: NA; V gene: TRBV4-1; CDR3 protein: CASSQILVSPQHF; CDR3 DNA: TGCGCCAGCAGCCAAATTTTAGTCAGCCCCCAGCATTTT
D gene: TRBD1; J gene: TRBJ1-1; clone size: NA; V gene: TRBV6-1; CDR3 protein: CASSGTVNTEAFF; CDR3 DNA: TGTGCCAGCAGCGGGACAGTGAACACTGAAGCTTTCTTT
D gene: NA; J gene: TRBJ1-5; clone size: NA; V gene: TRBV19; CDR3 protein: CASSIYQKGEGQPQHF; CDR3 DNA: TGTGCCAGTAGTATATATCAGAAGGGAGAAGGGCAGCCCCAGCATTTT
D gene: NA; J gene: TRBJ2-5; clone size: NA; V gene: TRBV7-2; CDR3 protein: CASSSGRQETQYF; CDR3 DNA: TGTGCCAGCAGCTCGGGACGGCAAGAGACCCAGTACTTC
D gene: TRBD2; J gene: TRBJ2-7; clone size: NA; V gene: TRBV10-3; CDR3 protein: CAISDLAGEAEQYF; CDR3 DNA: TGTGCCATCAGTGATCTAGCGGGGGAAGCGGAGCAGTACTTC
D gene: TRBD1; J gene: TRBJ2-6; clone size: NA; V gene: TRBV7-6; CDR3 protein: CASSLSPTGSSGANVLTF; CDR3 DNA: TGTGCCAGCAGCCTGTCCCCGACAGGGTCCTCTGGGGCCAACGTCCTGACTTTC
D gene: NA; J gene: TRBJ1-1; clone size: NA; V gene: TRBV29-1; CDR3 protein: CSVVTWTEAFF; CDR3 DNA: TGCAGCGTTGTAACTTGGACAGAAGCTTTCTTT
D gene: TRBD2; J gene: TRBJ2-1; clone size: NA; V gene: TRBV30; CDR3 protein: CAWTSGGANEQFF; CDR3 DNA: TGTGCCTGGACTAGCGGGGGGGCCAATGAGCAGTTCTTC
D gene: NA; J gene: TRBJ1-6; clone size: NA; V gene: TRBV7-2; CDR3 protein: CASSLVGLENSPLHF; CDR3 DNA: TGTGCCAGCAGCTTAGTGGGGTTGGAGAATTCACCCCTCCACTTT
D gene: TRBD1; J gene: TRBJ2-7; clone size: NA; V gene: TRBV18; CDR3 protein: CASSGGQVYEQYF; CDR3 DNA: TGTGCCAGCTCGGGTGGACAGGTCTACGAGCAGTACTTC
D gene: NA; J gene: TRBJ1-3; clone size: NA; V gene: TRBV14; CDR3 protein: CASSPRGGISGNTIYF; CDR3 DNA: TGTGCCAGCAGCCCCCGGGGCGGGATCTCTGGAAACACCATATATTTT
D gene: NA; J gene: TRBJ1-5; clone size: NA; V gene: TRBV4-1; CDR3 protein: CASSQLSGGQQPQHF; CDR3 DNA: TGCGCCAGCAGCCAGCTTTCGGGGGGGCAACAGCCCCAGCATTTT